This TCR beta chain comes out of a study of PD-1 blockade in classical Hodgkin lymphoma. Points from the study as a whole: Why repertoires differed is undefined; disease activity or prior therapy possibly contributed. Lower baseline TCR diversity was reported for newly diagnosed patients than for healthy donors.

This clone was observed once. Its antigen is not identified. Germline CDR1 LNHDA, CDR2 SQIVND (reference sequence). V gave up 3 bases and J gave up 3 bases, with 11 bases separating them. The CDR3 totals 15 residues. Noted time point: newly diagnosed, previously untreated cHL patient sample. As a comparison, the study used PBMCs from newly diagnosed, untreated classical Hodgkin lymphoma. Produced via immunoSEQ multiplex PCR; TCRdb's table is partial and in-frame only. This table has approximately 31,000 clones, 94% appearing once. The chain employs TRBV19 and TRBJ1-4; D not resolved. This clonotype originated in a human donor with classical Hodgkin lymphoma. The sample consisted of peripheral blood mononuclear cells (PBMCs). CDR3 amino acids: CASSMLGVPNEKLFF. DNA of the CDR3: TGTGCCAGTAGTATGCTCGGGGTACCTAATGAAAAACTGTTTTTT.